These 13 T cell receptor beta chains were all obtained from the same sample, sequenced in a study of beta chain features in type 1 diabetes. Notes on the study in general: The study found moderately but significantly shorter TCRB CDR3s in all four CD4+ subsets of Type 1 diabetes patients.

TCRB transcripts that were expressed got sequenced, as all of the isolated RNA had been reverse transcribed. Sequencing used immunoSEQ multiplex PCR; TCRdb keeps in-frame clones, though not all of them. In the table there are more than 100,000 clones, approximately 9% of which are singletons. No cognate antigen is known for these TCRs. Input material: central memory CD4+ T cells from blood. These receptors were collected from a man aged 30-40 years with type 1 diabetes.

This clone was detected only a few times. This sequence joins TRBV11-2 and TRBJ2-7, with D maybe TRBD2 (5 bases). V was pared by 5 bases and J by 3 bases, with 11 bases between. The V gene's germline CDR1 is SGHAT and CDR2 FQNNGV. This CDR3 contains 13 residues. DNA for the CDR3: TGTGCCAGCAGCCGGCTCGGGGTCTACGAGCAGTACTTC. Protein sequence: CASSRLGVYEQYF. Supplemented by reference TRBV11-2 and TRBJ2-7, the full variable domain reads EAGVAQSPRYKIIEKRQSVAFWCNPISGHATLYWYQQILGQGPKLLIQFQNNGVVDDSQLPKDRFSAERLKGVDSTLKIQPAKLEDSAVYLCASSRLGVYEQYFGPGTRLTVT.

This clone was counted between two and nine times. Other nucleotide sequences from this sample produce the same CDR3. This chain links TRBV5-1 with TRBJ2-3; TRBD1 matches 9 bases. CDR1 and CDR2 (germline): SGHRS, YFSETQ. CDR3 length equals 15 residues. After removal of 4 bases from V and 2 bases from J, the junction contained 5 bases not matched to a gene. The CDR3 nucleotides read TGCGCCAGCAGCCTACAGGGGGCACCCACAGATACGCAGTATTTT. Encoded protein: CASSLQGAPTDTQYF.

This clone has more than one count but fewer than ten. The same CDR3 is also encoded by other DNA sequences in this sample. The chain is built from TRBV7-8 and TRBJ2-1, with 13 bases that match TRBD2. V lost 3 bases, J lost 4 bases, and 0 bases stayed unmatched. The CDR3 loop spans 15 amino acids. CDR1 SGHVS and CDR2 FQNEAQ come from the germline V gene. The CDR3 coding sequence is TGTGCCAGCAGCTTGGGACTAGCGGGGTACAATGAGCAGTTCTTC. It yields the protein CASSLGLAGYNEQFF. Combining the CDR3 with reference TRBV7-8 and TRBJ2-1 gives the whole variable domain GAGVSQSPRYKVAKRGQDVALRCDPISGHVSLFWYQQALGQGPEFLTYFQNEAQLDKSGLPSDRFFAERPEGSVSTLKIQRTQQEDSAVYLCASSLGLAGYNEQFFGPGTRLTVL.

This sequence joins TRBV9 and TRBJ2-3; 8 nucleotides line up with TRBD2. Unmatched junction bases numbered 2, after V lost 2 bases and J lost 0 bases. CDR3 size: 15 residues. Germline loops: CDR1 SGDLS, CDR2 YYNGEE. CDR3 in amino acids: CASSVSGASTDTQYF. The CDR3 nucleotides read TGTGCCAGCAGCGTTAGCGGGGCCAGCACAGATACGCAGTATTTT.

This clone was observed a few times. The gene calls are TRBV7-9 and TRBJ1-2; D not certain. The CDR3 contains 13 residues. Trimming cost V 3 bases and J 7 bases, with 12 bases left between them. Germline CDR1 and CDR2: SEHNR and FQNEAQ (reference sequence). CDR3 coding DNA: TGTGCCAGCAGCTTGGGAGGGATTCGTGGCTACACCTTC. It codes for CASSLGGIRGYTF.

This chain connects TRBV2 to TRBJ2-4, with TRBD2 matching 12 bases. CDR1 is SNHLY and CDR2 is FYNNEI in the germline V gene. Unmatched junction bases numbered 3, after V lost 6 bases and J lost 6 bases. This CDR3 has 14 amino acids. The CDR3 sequence: CASRPGLAGNIQYF. CDR3 nucleotides: TGTGCCAGCAGGCCGGGACTAGCGGGAAACATTCAGTACTTC.

This rearrangement joins TRBV5-6 to TRBJ2-5; 13 nucleotides match TRBD2. This CDR3 contains 16 residues. Germline V gene data show CDR1 as SGHDT and CDR2 as YYEEEE. V lost 3 bases and J lost 1; bases outside the gene matches: 3. The CDR3 spells CASSSRLAGGQETQYF. The CDR3 DNA follows: TGTGCCAGCAGCTCTCGACTAGCGGGGGGCCAAGAGACCCAGTACTTC.

This clone has more than one count but fewer than ten. The V call is TRBV19, the J call TRBJ2-3; TRBD1 matches 7 bases. This CDR3 spans 14 amino acids. V lost 6 bases, J lost 4 bases, and 7 bases stayed unmatched. CDR1 and CDR2 (germline): LNHDA, SQIVND (reference sequence). The DNA for the CDR3 is TGTGCCAGTAGATACGACAGGGTGGCAGATACGCAGTATTTT. It is translated as CASRYDRVADTQYF.

This clone showed up just a few times. The chain carries TRBV29-1 and TRBJ1-6, with 7 bases fitting TRBD1. Germline V CDR1 and CDR2: SQVTM, ANQGSEA. V gave up 6 bases and J gave up 5 bases; unmatched junction bases: 4. CDR3 length equals 13 residues. CDR3 bases: TGCAGCGTGGCCGACAGGGATAATTCACCCCTCCACTTT. This encodes CSVADRDNSPLHF.

This clone was counted between two and nine times. The chain recombines TRBV13 with TRBJ1-6, with 8 bases aligning to TRBD1. J gave up 5 bases and V 7 bases, and 7 bases lay outside the gene matches. Looked up from germline, CDR1 is PRHDT and CDR2 is FYEKMQ (reference sequence). This CDR3 region has 15 residues. This CDR3 is CASKHRGGDNSPLHF. DNA of the CDR3: TGTGCCAGCAAACACAGGGGGGGTGATAATTCACCCCTCCACTTT.

Only a few counts were recorded for this clone. The rearrangement links TRBV6-5 to TRBJ2-6; 7 bases line up with TRBD1. This CDR3 has 15 amino acids. Germline loops: CDR1 MNHEY, CDR2 SVGAGI. J lost 4 bases, V lost 6 bases, and 6 bases had no gene match. CDR3 sequence: CASSLQGRGANVLTF. The CDR3 DNA sequence: TGTGCCAGCAGCTTACAGGGGAGAGGGGCCAACGTCCTGACTTTC.

CDR3 amino acids: CASSAIPGQPPAEQYF. CDR3 DNA: TGTGCCAGCAGCGCCATCCCGGGACAGCCTCCTGCCGAGCAGTACTTC. V is TRBV11-1 and J is TRBJ2-7; 7 positions agree with TRBD1. In germline, CDR1 is SGHAT, CDR2 FQDESV (reference sequence). This CDR3 spans 16 amino acids. Trimming at V came to 5 bases and at J to 6 bases, leaving 16 bases not matched to a gene.

This clone was seen only a few times. At one of its ends the junction is not consistent with the germline gene, which may arise from a read error. The chain carries TRBV5-4 and TRBJ1-4, with TRBD1 as a possible D gene (6 bases). The CDR3 length is 15 residues. Per germline, CDR1 SGHNT and CDR2 YYREEE (reference sequence). As DNA, the CDR3 is TGCGCCAGCAGCCAAGATCACAGGGCTAATGAAAAACTGTTTTTT. Amino acid sequence: CASSQDHRANEKLFF. Drawing the rest from reference TRBV5-4 and TRBJ1-4, the complete variable domain is ETGVTQSPTHLIKTRGQQVTLRCSSQSGHNTVSWYQQALGQGPQFIFQYYREEENGRGNFPPRFSGLQFPNYSSELNVNALELDDSALYLCASSQDHRANEKLFFGSGTQLSVL.